This T cell receptor beta chain stems from a study of blood T cell repertoires in COVID-19. Germline CDR1 reads MGHRA; CDR2 reads YSYEKL. This CDR3 spans 18 amino acids. Trimming cost V 1 base and J 0 bases; bases outside gene matches: 5. Original data processing: Researchers report that nucleated cell counts were estimated from reference gene primer amplification. Sequenced by immunoSEQ multiplex PCR; TCRdb stores in-frame clones only, minus some. V and J calls and clone size are copied from that table; D and trimming were computed from the DNA. The repertoire holds some 130,000 clones, more than 70% seen once, with approximately 2% in the top ten.

This TCR derives from a man in his 70s with acute or convalescent COVID-19. The gene calls are TRBV4-1 and TRBJ2-6, with 8 positions matching TRBD1. Sample: peripheral blood. CDR3: CASSQGGQVNSGANVLTF. CDR3 nucleotide sequence: TGCGCCAGCAGCCAAGGGGGACAGGTAAACTCTGGGGCCAACGTCCTGACTTTC.